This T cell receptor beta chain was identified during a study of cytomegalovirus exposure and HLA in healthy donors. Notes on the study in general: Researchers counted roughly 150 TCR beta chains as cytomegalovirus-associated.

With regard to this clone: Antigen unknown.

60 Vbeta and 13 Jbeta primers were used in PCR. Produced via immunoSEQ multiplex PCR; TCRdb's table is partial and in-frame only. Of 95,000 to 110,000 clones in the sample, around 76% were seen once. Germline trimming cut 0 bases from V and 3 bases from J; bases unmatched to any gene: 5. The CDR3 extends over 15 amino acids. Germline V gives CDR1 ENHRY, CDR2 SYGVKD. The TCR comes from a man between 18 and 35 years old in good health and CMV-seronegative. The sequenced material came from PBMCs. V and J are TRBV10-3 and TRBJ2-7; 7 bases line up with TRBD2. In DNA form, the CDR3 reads TGTGCCATCAGTGAGTCGGGGAGGGGATACTACGAGCAGTACTTC. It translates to CAISESGRGYYEQYF.